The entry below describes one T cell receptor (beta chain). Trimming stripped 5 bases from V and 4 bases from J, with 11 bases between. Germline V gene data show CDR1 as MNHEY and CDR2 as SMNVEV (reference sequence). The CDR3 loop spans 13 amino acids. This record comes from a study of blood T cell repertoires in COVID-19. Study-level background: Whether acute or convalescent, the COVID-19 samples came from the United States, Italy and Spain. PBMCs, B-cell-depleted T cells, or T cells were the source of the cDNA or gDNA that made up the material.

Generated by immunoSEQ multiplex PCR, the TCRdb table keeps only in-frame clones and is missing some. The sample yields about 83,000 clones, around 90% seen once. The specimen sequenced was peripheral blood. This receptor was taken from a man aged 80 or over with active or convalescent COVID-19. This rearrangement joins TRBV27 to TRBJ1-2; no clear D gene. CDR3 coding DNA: TGTGCCAGCAGTCCCCCATCCGGCTATGGCTACACCTTC. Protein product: CASSPPSGYGYTF.